This is a list of T cell receptor beta chains from one sample in a study of T cell responses to AZD1222 COVID-19 vaccine. Assay used: immunoSEQ multiplex PCR; TCRdb lists only in-frame clones, some missing. The table includes tens of thousands of clones, approximately 81% detected once. This specimen consisted of peripheral blood, obtained on day 0 of AZD1222 vaccination. The receptor set was obtained from an adult in good health. Both conserved end residues are part of each CDR3. Fields, in order: V gene, D gene, clone size, J gene, CDR3 DNA, CDR3 protein. The D gene is left open where the match is weak. Clone size appears in some rows only: once, few, many, or a class for an expanded clone.

TRBV18	TRBD1	-	TRBJ1-1	TGTGCCAGCTCACCCACTGACAGGGACACTGAAGCTTTCTTT	CASSPTDRDTEAFF
TRBV7-9	-	-	TRBJ1-1	TGTGCCAGCAGCTTAGTGGCAGCCGGGGGAACTGAAGCTTTCTTT	CASSLVAAGGTEAFF
TRBV18	-	-	TRBJ2-7	TGTGCCAGCTCCCCTCCGGCTCGGGGGCCGTACGAGCAGTACTTC	CASSPPARGPYEQYF
TRBV6-2/TRBV6-3	-	-	TRBJ1-4	TGTGCCAGCAGCTACTTGCTACGGACGGGCGCGACTAATGAAAAACTGTTTTTT	CASSYLLRTGATNEKLFF
TRBV6-5	TRBD1	-	TRBJ1-1	TGTGCCAGCAGTTACGAACCCGGGACAGCGGCTTTCTTT	CASSYEPGTAAFF
TRBV6-2/TRBV6-3	-	-	TRBJ1-1	TGTGCCAGCAGTTACTCGCCTCCCGGTCGGATCACTGAAGCTTTCTTT	CASSYSPPGRITEAFF
TRBV9	-	-	TRBJ1-4	TGTGCCAGCAGCGACCCCCGTGGGGGGACTAATGAAAAACTGTTTTTT	CASSDPRGGTNEKLFF
TRBV21-1	-	-	TRBJ1-4	TGTGCCAGCACCGCGTCGGGGAGTAATGAAAAACTGTTTTTT	CASTASGSNEKLFF
TRBV25-1	-	-	TRBJ1-2	TGTGCCAGCAGTGATGCAGGCTCCCTGCTCTATGGCTACACCTTC	CASSDAGSLLYGYTF
TRBV4-3	TRBD2	few	TRBJ2-7	TGCGCCAGCAGCCAATCTAGCGGGGGGGCCTACGAGCAGTACTTC	CASSQSSGGAYEQYF
TRBV19	TRBD1	-	TRBJ2-7	TGTGCCAGTAGTATAAGACAGGGCAGCTCCTACGAGCAGTACTTC	CASSIRQGSSYEQYF
TRBV12-3/TRBV12-4	TRBD1	-	TRBJ1-6	TGTGCCAGCAGAGGGGGACAGGGTTCACCCCTCCACTTT	CASRGGQGSPLHF
TRBV7-2	TRBD2	-	TRBJ2-1	TGTGCCACAATAGGACTAGCGGGGGTCGGAAATGAGCAGTTCTTC	CATIGLAGVGNEQFF
TRBV7-3	TRBD2	-	TRBJ2-1	TGTGCCAGCTCAGCTTATATGAGCGGGGGACGGAATGAGCAGTTCTTC	CASSAYMSGGRNEQFF
TRBV6-4	TRBD1	few	TRBJ1-5	TGTGCCAGCAGGGGGACAGGGGCAAGCAATCAGCCCCAGCATTTT	CASRGTGASNQPQHF
TRBV27	-	-	TRBJ2-7	TGTGCCAGCAGTTCCCTTAGGGGGTCCTTCTACGAGCAGTACTTC	CASSSLRGSFYEQYF
TRBV7-9	-	-	TRBJ1-2	TGTGCCAGCAGCTCGTTACAGGGAATAAGTGGCTACACCTTC	CASSSLQGISGYTF
TRBV4-3	-	-	TRBJ1-3	TGCGCCAGCAGCCAAGAGCCTGAGACAGGTGGAAACACCATATATTTT	CASSQEPETGGNTIYF
TRBV19	-	few	TRBJ1-5	TGTGCCAGTAGTTTGGGGCAGGGAGGGGGGCCCCAGCATTTT	CASSLGQGGGPQHF
TRBV2	TRBD1	-	TRBJ1-4	TGTGCCAGCAGTGAGGGACAGGCTAATGAAAAACTGTTTTTT	CASSEGQANEKLFF
TRBV27	TRBD1	once	TRBJ1-5	TGTGCCAGTTCGACAGGGTATGCCAATCAGCCCCAGCATTTT	CASSTGYANQPQHF
TRBV27	TRBD1	-	TRBJ2-7	TGTGCCAGCAGTAAAACTCCGGGACAGACCTACGAGCAGTACTTC	CASSKTPGQTYEQYF
TRBV1	-	-	TRBJ2-3	TGCACCAGCAGCCAAGATGCCTCTCCCCTAGCGACTAGCACAGATACGCAGTATTTT	CTSSQDASPLATSTDTQYF
TRBV7-2	TRBD1	-	TRBJ1-5	TGTGCCAGCAGCTTAGTGGGACAGGGTGGGAATCAGCCCCAGCATTTT	CASSLVGQGGNQPQHF
TRBV7-2	-	-	TRBJ2-5	TGTGCCAGCAGCTCCCAGATGGAGACCCAGTACTTC	CASSSQMETQYF
TRBV6-5	-	-	TRBJ2-3	TGTGCCAGCAGTTATGGGGAACCTAGCACAGATACGCAGTATTTT	CASSYGEPSTDTQYF
TRBV7-2	TRBD1	-	TRBJ1-2	TGTGCCAGCAAACTCGGACAGGGAACGATCTATGGCTACACCTTC	CASKLGQGTIYGYTF
TRBV29-1	-	few	TRBJ2-3	TGCAGCGTCGCCCCAGGGACCGACACAGATACGCAGTATTTT	CSVAPGTDTDTQYF
TRBV19	-	-	TRBJ2-7	TGTGCCAGTAGTATTGGGGGAGGCGAGCAGTACTTC	CASSIGGGEQYF
TRBV28	-	-	TRBJ1-5	TGTGCCAGCAGTTTAGGGACACTACGGTCAATCCCCCAGCATTTT	CASSLGTLRSIPQHF
TRBV18	TRBD1	-	TRBJ2-5	TGTGCCAGCTCACCACGGGGACAGAACTCAGAAGAGACCCAGTACTTC	CASSPRGQNSEETQYF
TRBV7-3	-	once	TRBJ1-1	TGTGCCAGCAGCAGAGACAGACAGAGGAACACTGAAGCTTTCTTT	CASSRDRQRNTEAFF
TRBV6-5	-	once	TRBJ1-1	TGTGCCAGCAGGTCCGGGGCCCGGGGAACTGAAGCTTTCTTT	CASRSGARGTEAFF
TRBV9	TRBD1	-	TRBJ2-1	TGTGCCAGCAGCCCCCGGACCCAGGGGGCTGAGCAGTTCTTC	CASSPRTQGAEQFF
TRBV9	TRBD1	-	TRBJ1-2	TGTGCCAGCAGCAAGACAGGGGGCGCAGGCTATGGCTACACCTTC	CASSKTGGAGYGYTF
TRBV9	-	-	TRBJ2-1	TGTGCCAGCAGCGTAGGGGCCATCCCCCGCTCCTACAATGAGCAGTTCTTC	CASSVGAIPRSYNEQFF
TRBV29-1	TRBD1	-	TRBJ1-2	TGCAGGTCAACAAGACAGGGGACTTATTCGAGGGGCTACACCTTC	CRSTRQGTYSRGYTF
TRBV9	TRBD1	-	TRBJ1-1	TGTGCCAGCAGCGGACCGACAGGGCCGGCTTTCTTT	CASSGPTGPAFF
TRBV6-5	TRBD1	-	TRBJ1-2	TGTGCCAGCAGTCTTACTGGGACAGGGGTCTATGGCTACACCTTC	CASSLTGTGVYGYTF
TRBV7-9	-	-	TRBJ1-5	TGTGCCAGCAGCCCGGGGCTTTCCAATCAGCCCCAGCATTTT	CASSPGLSNQPQHF
TRBV24-1	-	-	TRBJ1-1	TGTGCCACCAGTGAAGATGGACAGCATGAAGCTTTCTTT	CATSEDGQHEAFF
TRBV19	-	-	TRBJ1-5	TGTGCCAGTCACAAGGGACCAGGGATCTATAGCAATCAGCCCCAGCATTTT	CASHKGPGIYSNQPQHF